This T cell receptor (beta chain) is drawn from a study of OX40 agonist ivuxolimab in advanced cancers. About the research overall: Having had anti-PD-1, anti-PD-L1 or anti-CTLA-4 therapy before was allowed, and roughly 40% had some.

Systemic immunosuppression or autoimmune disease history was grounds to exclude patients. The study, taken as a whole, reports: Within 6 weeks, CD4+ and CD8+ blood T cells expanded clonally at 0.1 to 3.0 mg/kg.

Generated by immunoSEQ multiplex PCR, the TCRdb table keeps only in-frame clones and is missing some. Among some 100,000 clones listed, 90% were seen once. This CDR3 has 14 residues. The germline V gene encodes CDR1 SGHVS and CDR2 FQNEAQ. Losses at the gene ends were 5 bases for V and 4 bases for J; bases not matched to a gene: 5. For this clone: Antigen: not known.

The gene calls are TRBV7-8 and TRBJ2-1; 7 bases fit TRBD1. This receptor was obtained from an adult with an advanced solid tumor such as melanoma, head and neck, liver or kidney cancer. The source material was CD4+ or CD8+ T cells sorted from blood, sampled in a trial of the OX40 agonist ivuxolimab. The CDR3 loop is CASSPWDRYNEQFF. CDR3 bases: TGTGCCAGCAGCCCTTGGGACAGATACAATGAGCAGTTCTTC.